The rows below give T cell receptor beta chains drawn from one sample of a study of blood T cell repertoires in COVID-19. Libraries were prepared by immunoSEQ multiplex PCR; TCRdb keeps only in-frame clonotypes and omits some of them. The sample gives 150,000 to 200,000 clones, 86% of which show up once; around 23% is in the top ten. The sequencing input was PBMCs or T cells enriched from blood (not recorded which). These receptors all come from a woman in her forties in a cohort exposed to, infected with or recovered from COVID-19 (not recorded which). CDR3s include the opening cysteine and the closing phenylalanine or tryptophan. A D gene is named only where the DNA matches it firmly. The size entry is marked missing in some rows and otherwise reads once, few, many or a size class.

cdr3_nt cdr3_aa j_call v_call clone_size d_call
TGTGCCAGCAGCCTCTCCCCGAGAAATGGCTACACCTTC CASSLSPRNGYTF TRBJ1-2 TRBV27 once .
TGTGCCAGCGCGCCTATCGGGGTTTGGACTGAAGCTTTCTTT CASAPIGVWTEAFF TRBJ1-1 TRBV6-5 . .
TGCAGCGTTGAAGGGCAGGGGGCCCGGGGCTACACCTTC CSVEGQGARGYTF TRBJ1-2 TRBV29-1 . TRBD1
TGTGCCAGCAGCGCCATTAAGCCCGGGGAGCTGTTTTTT CASSAIKPGELFF TRBJ2-2 TRBV7-9 . .
TGCAGCGTCCCGGGACAGGGGGCCTACGAGCAGTACTTC CSVPGQGAYEQYF TRBJ2-7 TRBV29-1 once TRBD1
TGCGCCAGCAGCCAAGGGATGCCGGGAGGGTATGAGCAGTTCTTC CASSQGMPGGYEQFF TRBJ2-1 TRBV4-3 . TRBD2
TGTGCCAGCAGCTACCAAGGTCGAGGCAATGAGCAGTTCTTC CASSYQGRGNEQFF TRBJ2-1 TRBV7-2 . .
TGTGCCAGCAGCCAAGGCCAGGGTGTTCATCAGCCCCAGCATTTT CASSQGQGVHQPQHF TRBJ1-5 TRBV3-1/TRBV3-2 . .
TGCGCCAGCAGCCAGCCGACAGGGGATTACTATGGCTACACCTTC CASSQPTGDYYGYTF TRBJ1-2 TRBV4-1 . TRBD1
TGTGCCAGCAGCTCTTCGGGGGAGGGGGGTACTGAAGCTTTCTTT CASSSSGEGGTEAFF TRBJ1-1 TRBV5-4 . .
TGTGCCAGCAGCGCCCGACAGGGGTCGGAGACCCAGTACTTC CASSARQGSETQYF TRBJ2-5 TRBV7-2 . TRBD1
TGTGCCAGCAGCGTAGGAGGGAGCTCCTATAATTCACCCCTCCACTTT CASSVGGSSYNSPLHF TRBJ1-6 TRBV9 . .
TGTGCCAGCAGACATGGCAGGGAAGGTCAGTTCTTC CASRHGREGQFF TRBJ2-1 TRBV7-2 . .
TGCGCCAGCAGCCAAGACTTGTCACCAGGGGTCACTGAAGCTTTCTTT CASSQDLSPGVTEAFF TRBJ1-1 TRBV4-1 . .
TGTGCCAGCTCACCCCAGGCGCCAGGAACGAACACCGGGGAGCTGTTTTTT CASSPQAPGTNTGELFF TRBJ2-2 TRBV18 . .
TGTGCCAGCAGCGTAGACGAACCAGGCGTCTATGGCTACACCTTC CASSVDEPGVYGYTF TRBJ1-2 TRBV9 . .
TGTGCCACCGGGACTAGCGGTACCGGGGAGCTGTTTTTT CATGTSGTGELFF TRBJ2-2 TRBV12-3/TRBV12-4 once TRBD2
TGTGCTAGTGCCCTCATTCAGTATCAGCCCCAGCATTTT CASALIQYQPQHF TRBJ1-5 TRBV12-5 . .
TGTGCCACCAGCCCTCCCGGGACAGCTGAATATAGCAATCAGCCCCAGCATTTT CATSPPGTAEYSNQPQHF TRBJ1-5 TRBV15 medium-sized TRBD1
TGTGCCAGCAGCCAAGATGTCTGGCGGGGTGTCCCGATGTATTTT CASSQDVWRGVPMYF TRBJ2-3 TRBV3-1/TRBV3-2 . .
TGCGCCAGCGCGGGGTCCCCTGCCTCCTACAATGAGCAGTTCTTC CASAGSPASYNEQFF TRBJ2-1 TRBV10-2 . .
TGTGCCAGCAGCTTAGGACAGAATACCTACGAGCAGTACTTC CASSLGQNTYEQYF TRBJ2-7 TRBV5-5 . .
TGTGCCTGGAGTGTTACAGCGAACACTGAAGCTTTCTTT CAWSVTANTEAFF TRBJ1-1 TRBV30 . .
TGTGCCAGCAGTTACGCCTTAGCGGACACTGAAGCTTTCTTT CASSYALADTEAFF TRBJ1-1 TRBV6-5 . .